This T cell receptor beta chain comes out of a study of T cells in Graves' hyperthyroidism and ophthalmopathy. Study in general: Any treatment followed the collection of peripheral blood at initial diagnosis.

CDR3 length: 18 amino acids. The ends lost 1 base at V and 0 bases at J; junction bases unmatched: 10. The V gene's germline CDR1 is SGHVS and CDR2 FQNEAQ. It was RNA transcripts that yielded the amplified TCR beta CDR3 regions. The TCR CDR3 was amplified in a first-round RT-PCR using the HTBI primer set. In TCRdb, the multiplex PCR reads were re-called with MiXCR into one record per CDR3 protein. The sample shows roughly 520,000 distinct CDR3 sequences, 24% of them seen only once. Cells are PBMCs isolated from 9 to 10 ml of fresh blood. The chain combines TRBV7-8 with TRBJ2-7; 9 bases fit TRBD1. Sequenced material: blood. This clonotype was sampled from a woman aged 25 to 39 with Graves' ophthalmopathy. The CDR3 protein is CASSLVPGQGWSSYEQYF. CDR3 nucleotides: TGTGCCAGCAGCTTAGTCCCGGGACAGGGATGGAGCTCCTACGAGCAGTACTTC.